What follows describes a single T cell receptor beta chain. Its antigen is unknown. The junction departs from the called germline gene at one end, perhaps through a read error. CDR1 is SSHAT and CDR2 is FNYEAQ in the germline V gene (reference sequence). The CDR3 totals 17 residues. PCR used 60 Vbeta primers and 13 Jbeta primers. The method was immunoSEQ multiplex PCR; TCRdb's version includes in-frame clones alone and lacks a portion of them. The table lists roughly 180,000 clones, around three quarters of them singletons. These data are taken from a study of cytomegalovirus exposure and HLA in healthy donors. The study's findings and limits: DRB1 had the most TCR associations and HLA-C the fewest, a later analysis found, with rates varying by HLA locus. Presence/absence analyses assumed roughly uniform sequencing depth across donors. An analysis that was carried out later associated fewer than 20,000 TCR beta sequences with HLA alleles at 0.05 false discovery rate.

The V call is TRBV7-7, the J call TRBJ2-5; 12 positions match TRBD2. This sequence originates from a woman aged 30 to 39 in good health and CMV-seronegative. Specimen: PBMCs. As DNA, the CDR3 is TGTGCTAGCAGCTTAGGGCCTAGCGGGGGGGGAATGGAGACCCAGTACTTC. This translates into CASSLGPSGGGMETQYF.